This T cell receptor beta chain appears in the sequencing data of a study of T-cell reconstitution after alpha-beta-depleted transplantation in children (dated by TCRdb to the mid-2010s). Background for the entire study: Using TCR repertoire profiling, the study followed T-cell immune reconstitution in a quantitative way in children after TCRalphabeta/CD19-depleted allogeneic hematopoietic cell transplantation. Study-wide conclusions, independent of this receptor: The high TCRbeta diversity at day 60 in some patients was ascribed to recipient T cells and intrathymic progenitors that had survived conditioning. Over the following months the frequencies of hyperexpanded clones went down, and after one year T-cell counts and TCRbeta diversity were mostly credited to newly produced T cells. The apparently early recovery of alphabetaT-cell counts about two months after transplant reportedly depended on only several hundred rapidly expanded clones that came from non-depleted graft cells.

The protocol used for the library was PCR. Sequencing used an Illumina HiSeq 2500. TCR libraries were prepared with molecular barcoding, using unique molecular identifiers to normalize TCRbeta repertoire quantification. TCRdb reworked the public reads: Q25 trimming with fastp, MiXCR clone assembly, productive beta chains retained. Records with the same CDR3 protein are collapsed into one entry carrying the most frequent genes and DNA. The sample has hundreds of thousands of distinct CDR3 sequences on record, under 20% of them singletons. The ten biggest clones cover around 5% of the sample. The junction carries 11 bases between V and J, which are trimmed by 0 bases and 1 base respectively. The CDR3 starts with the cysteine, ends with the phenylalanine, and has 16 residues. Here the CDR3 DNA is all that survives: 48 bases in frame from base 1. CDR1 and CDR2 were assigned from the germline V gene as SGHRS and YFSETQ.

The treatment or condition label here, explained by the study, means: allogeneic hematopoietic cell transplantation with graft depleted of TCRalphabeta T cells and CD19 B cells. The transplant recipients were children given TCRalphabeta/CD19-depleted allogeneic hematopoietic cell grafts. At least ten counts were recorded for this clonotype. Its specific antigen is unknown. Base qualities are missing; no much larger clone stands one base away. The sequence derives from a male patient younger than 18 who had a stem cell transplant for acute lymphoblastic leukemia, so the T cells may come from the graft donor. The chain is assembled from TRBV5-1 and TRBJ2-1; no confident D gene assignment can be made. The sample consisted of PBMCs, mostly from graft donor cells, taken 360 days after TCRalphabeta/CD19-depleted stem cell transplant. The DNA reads TGCGCCAGCAGCTTGGCCCTATCTGGGTCCTACAATGAGCAGTTCTTC. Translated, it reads CASSLALSGSYNEQFF.